This TCR beta chain was sequenced for a study of blood T cell repertoires in COVID-19. At the level of the study: Acute-phase and convalescent COVID-19 samples originated in the United States, Italy and Spain. The analysed material was cDNA or gDNA that came from T cells, B-cell-depleted T cells, or PBMCs.

The CDR3 loop spans 15 amino acids. In germline, CDR1 is LGHDT, CDR2 YNNKEL (reference sequence). V lost 3 bases, J lost 6 bases, and 4 bases stayed unmatched. Original methodology: Cell counts per sample came from amplifying reference gene primers. Sequenced by immunoSEQ multiplex PCR; TCRdb stores in-frame clones only, minus some. V, J and clone size were drawn from that table, and D and trimming were deduced from the DNA. Of over 250,000 clones listed, approximately 83% were seen once; the top ten hold over 9%. The chain employs TRBV3-1 (or the pseudogene TRBV3-2) and TRBJ2-1, with TRBD2 matching over 11 bases. The sequence came from a woman aged 45-60 years who had recovered from COVID-19. The sequencing input was peripheral blood. Written as DNA, the CDR3 is TGTGCCAGCAGCCAGGGGACTAGCGGATCCAATGAGCAGTTCTTC. Its translation is CASSQGTSGSNEQFF.